The 9 T cell receptor beta chains in this list originate from one sample, sequenced in a study of T-cell memory formation after mild COVID-19. TCRdb recomputed calls from the 5' RACE reads with MiXCR, one row per CDR3 protein. The sample has about 470,000 distinct CDR3 sequences; 15% to 20% are singletons. Material: PBMCs or a T cell subset sorted from them (not recorded which). The receptors were sampled from an adult woman who had mild COVID-19 (a few samples of this study predate the infection). Cell type and time point are not known.

This clonotype was recorded a few times. This chain uses TRBV24-1 with TRBJ2-1; 9 bases are a match to TRBD2. The CDR3 spans 16 residues. J lost 2 bases, V lost 3 bases, and 4 bases had no gene match. The germline V gene has CDR1 KGHDR and CDR2 SFDVKD. CDR3 nucleotide sequence: TGTGCCACCAGTGATCTTAGCGGGAGCCCCTACAATGAGCAGTTCTTC. Protein sequence: CATSDLSGSPYNEQFF.

This rearrangement joins TRBV7-9 to TRBJ2-1, with D possibly being TRBD1 (5 bases). The V gene lost 5 bases and the J gene lost 6 bases, with 17 bases spanning the gap. Germline loops: CDR1 SEHNR, CDR2 FQNEAQ (reference sequence). CDR3 size: 15 residues. The CDR3 sequence: CASSAPGMVGNEQFF. CDR3 sequence (DNA): TGTGCCAGCAGCGCACCAGGGATGGTAGGCAATGAGCAGTTCTTC.

This clonotype appeared a few times. This rearrangement joins TRBV11-2 to TRBJ2-7, with 7 positions matching TRBD2. The germline gives CDR1 SGHAT, CDR2 FQNNGV. Germline trimming cut 3 bases from V and 1 base from J; bases unmatched to any gene: 9. The CDR3 contains 16 residues. DNA for the CDR3: TGTGCCAGCAGCTTCCCAGTGGGCGGGAGTTCCTACGAGCAGTACTTC. Amino acid sequence: CASSFPVGGSSYEQYF.

This clonotype occurred a few times. The V and J genes are TRBV7-9 and TRBJ2-5; 7 nucleotides line up with TRBD1. Trimming took 4 bases from V and 2 from J; bases not matched to a gene: 13. This CDR3 is built from 17 residues. The germline V gene encodes CDR1 SEHNR and CDR2 FQNEAQ (reference sequence). In DNA form, the CDR3 reads TGTGCCAGCAGCTCCTGGGACAGAGGACGCTTTCAAGAGACCCAGTACTTC. Translation: CASSSWDRGRFQETQYF.

This clonotype has a handful of counts. The chain is built from TRBV7-6 and TRBJ2-1, with D possibly being TRBD1 or TRBD2 (5 bases each). Germline CDR1 SGHVS, CDR2 FNYEAQ. The CDR3 covers 16 residues. With 5 bases removed from V and 4 bases from J, the gap between germline ends came to 18 bases. The CDR3 reads CASSLPEGRLYNEQFF. In nucleotides, the CDR3 is TGTGCCAGCAGCCTGCCTGAGGGACGGCTGTACAATGAGCAGTTCTTC.

This clonotype came up many times. Written as DNA, the CDR3 is TGTGCCAGCAGCTCATCCATGGCGCGCTATAAAAGACTGAATGAGCAGTTCTTC. This encodes CASSSSMARYKRLNEQFF. The chain is built from TRBV7-9 and TRBJ2-1; D gene ambiguous. Germline V gene data show CDR1 as SEHNR and CDR2 as FQNEAQ (reference sequence). The V and J ends lost 4 bases and 7 bases respectively, with 26 bases between them. The CDR3 is made up of 18 amino acids.

The chain joins TRBV5-1 to TRBJ2-7, with TRBD1 matching 11 bases. The CDR3 is 16 amino acids. Germline lookup yields CDR1 SGHRS and CDR2 YFSETQ. The ends lost 0 bases at V and 3 bases at J; junction bases unmatched: 5. CDR3 sequence: CASSLASGTGGYEQYF. In DNA form, the CDR3 reads TGCGCCAGCAGCTTGGCCTCCGGGACAGGGGGCTACGAGCAGTACTTC.

This clonotype was observed a handful of times. The chain uses TRBV5-1 and TRBJ2-3; 8 nucleotides align to TRBD1. Trimming cost V 4 bases and J 2 bases; bases outside gene matches: 9. The V gene's germline CDR1 is SGHRS and CDR2 YFSETQ. CDR3 length: 16 amino acids. The CDR3 here is CASSRRTGRDTDTQYF. In DNA, the CDR3 is TGCGCCAGCAGCAGAAGGACAGGGAGAGACACAGATACGCAGTATTTT.

This clonotype was observed a handful of times. The V call is TRBV10-3, the J call TRBJ2-7, with D uncertain. This CDR3 has 14 amino acids. The V gene's germline CDR1 is ENHRY and CDR2 SYGVKD. V lost 10 bases and J lost 4, with 20 bases in between. The CDR3: CATLRGDGPYEQYF. DNA for the CDR3: TGTGCCACCCTGAGAGGAGACGGGCCTTACGAGCAGTACTTC.